This is a list of T cell receptor beta chains from one sample in a study of cytomegalovirus exposure and HLA in healthy donors. The protocol was immunoSEQ multiplex PCR, while the TCRdb copy is restricted to in-frame clones and leaves out a portion. Of around 140,000 clones detected, approximately 80% appear once; the ten largest clones hold approximately 1.5%. The sample comprised PBMCs. Receptors were obtained from a woman in her 40s in good health and CMV-seronegative. Both conserved end residues are part of each CDR3. A D gene is named only where the DNA matches it firmly. Where a row states a size, it is once, few, many or the class of an expanded clone; other rows omit it.

v_call	cdr3_length	d_call	clone_size	j_call	cdr3_aa	cdr3_nt
TRBV4-2	15	-	-	TRBJ2-7	CASSQDLSRGGEQYF	TGTGCCAGCAGCCAAGATCTTTCGCGAGGGGGCGAGCAGTACTTC
TRBV5-4	13	-	-	TRBJ1-1	CASSLASDTEAFF	TGTGCCAGCAGCTTGGCGTCGGACACTGAAGCTTTCTTT
TRBV6-5	14	TRBD1	-	TRBJ1-1	CASSGTGGLTEAFF	TGTGCCAGCAGCGGGACAGGGGGCCTCACTGAAGCTTTCTTT
TRBV6-6	14	-	-	TRBJ2-2	CASRSDGSTGELFF	TGTGCCAGCAGGAGCGACGGAAGCACCGGGGAGCTGTTTTTT
TRBV6-1	15	TRBD1	-	TRBJ2-7	CASIRDRTSSYEQYF	TGTGCCAGCATACGGGACAGGACCAGCTCCTACGAGCAGTACTTC
TRBV4-2	13	TRBD1	-	TRBJ1-2	CASSQETGGGYTF	TGTGCCAGCAGCCAAGAGACAGGGGGAGGCTACACCTTC
TRBV5-1	14	-	-	TRBJ2-3	CASRGGASTDTQYF	TGCGCCAGCAGGGGGGGAGCTAGCACAGATACGCAGTATTTT
TRBV28	16	-	-	TRBJ1-5	CASSLVAWWLNQPQHF	TGTGCCAGCAGTTTGGTGGCCTGGTGGCTTAATCAGCCCCAGCATTTT
TRBV6-5	16	-	-	TRBJ1-2	CASSYSKATLVRGYTF	TGTGCCAGCAGTTACTCGAAAGCCACCCTAGTACGTGGCTACACCTTC
TRBV29-1	14	-	-	TRBJ2-2	CSVPDTHSTGELFF	TGCAGCGTTCCGGACACTCACAGCACCGGGGAGCTGTTTTTT
TRBV5-6	16	TRBD2	-	TRBJ2-1	CASSLERGGFFNEQFF	TGTGCCAGCAGCTTGGAGCGGGGGGGCTTCTTCAATGAGCAGTTCTTC
TRBV4-2	13	-	-	TRBJ2-3	CASSQGDEDTQYF	TGTGCCAGCAGCCAAGGAGATGAAGATACGCAGTATTTT
TRBV5-4	16	TRBD1	once	TRBJ1-4	CASSWYTGATNEKLFF	TGTGCCAGCAGCTGGTATACAGGGGCAACTAATGAAAAACTGTTTTTT
TRBV19	15	-	few	TRBJ1-5	CASSWERAGNQPQHF	TGTGCCAGTAGCTGGGAGAGAGCGGGAAATCAGCCCCAGCATTTT
TRBV30	12	-	-	TRBJ1-1	CAWRSGRRGAFF	TGTGCCTGGAGAAGTGGACGGAGGGGAGCTTTCTTT
TRBV27	16	-	once	TRBJ1-6	CASSLWARTQYSPLHF	TGTGCCAGCAGCTTATGGGCACGGACACAGTATTCACCCCTCCACTTT
TRBV9	16	TRBD1	-	TRBJ1-6	CASSVATGRKNSPLHF	TGTGCCAGCAGCGTAGCGACAGGGAGAAAGAATTCACCCCTCCACTTT
TRBV6-1	14	-	-	TRBJ2-7	CASGAGKSSYEQYF	TGTGCCAGCGGGGCAGGGAAGAGCTCCTACGAGCAGTACTTC
TRBV5-6	13	-	-	TRBJ1-2	CASSLGIQVGYTF	TGTGCCAGCAGCTTGGGAATTCAGGTTGGCTACACCTTC
TRBV6-1	14	-	few	TRBJ1-1	CASSPISGRTEAFF	TGTGCCAGCAGTCCAATTTCGGGGAGAACTGAAGCTTTCTTT
TRBV7-3	15	TRBD2	-	TRBJ2-5	CASSTTSGGSETQYF	TGTGCCAGCAGCACGACTAGCGGGGGGTCGGAGACCCAGTACTTC
TRBV6-6	14	-	-	TRBJ1-5	CASRHSGSNQPQHF	TGTGCCAGCCGTCATTCAGGAAGCAATCAGCCCCAGCATTTT
TRBV5-1	14	-	-	TRBJ1-4	CASSLALTNEKLFF	TGCGCCAGCAGCTTGGCACTAACTAATGAAAAACTGTTTTTT
TRBV7-8	15	TRBD1	-	TRBJ2-5	CASSLGQGGKETQYF	TGTGCCAGCAGCTTAGGACAGGGTGGGAAGGAGACCCAGTACTTC
TRBV12-2	24	-	-	TRBJ1-5	CASRLVVNSTLMPDRKDSNQPQHF	TGTGCAAGTCGCTTAGTCGTCAACTCAACCCTAATGCCGGACAGGAAGGATAGCAATCAGCCCCAGCATTTT
TRBV7-9	13	-	-	TRBJ1-2	CASSSPSDEVYTF	TGTGCCAGCAGCTCTCCCTCGGATGAGGTCTACACCTTC
TRBV27	14	-	-	TRBJ2-6	CASSFRRPSDVLTF	TGTGCCAGCAGTTTTAGGCGGCCGAGCGACGTCCTGACTTTC
TRBV21-1	17	-	-	TRBJ1-4	CASLTPPQDRVHEKLFF	TGTGCCAGCTTAACCCCACCTCAAGACAGGGTCCATGAAAAACTGTTTTTT
TRBV6-5	16	-	-	TRBJ1-1	CASSYWAGQRNTEAFF	TGTGCCAGCAGTTACTGGGCAGGACAGCGGAACACTGAAGCTTTCTTT
TRBV4-2	16	-	-	TRBJ1-2	CASSQERRGVNYGYTF	TGTGCCAGCAGCCAAGAAAGACGCGGGGTAAACTATGGCTACACCTTC
TRBV10-3	15	-	once	TRBJ1-2	CAIRPGIGMDYGYTF	TGTGCCATCAGACCAGGGATTGGTATGGATTATGGCTACACCTTC
TRBV4-3	13	-	-	TRBJ2-7	CASSQTTRFEQYF	TGCGCCAGCAGCCAAACGACTAGGTTTGAGCAGTACTTC
TRBV5-8	12	-	-	TRBJ1-1	CASSLRTRGAFF	TGTGCCAGCAGCTTGCGGACTCGTGGGGCTTTCTTT
TRBV2	16	TRBD2	-	TRBJ2-2	CASNSGASGGVGELFF	TGTGCCAGCAACAGTGGGGCTAGCGGGGGGGTCGGGGAGCTGTTTTTT
TRBV5-1	15	-	-	TRBJ1-2	CASSSSLGGGYGYTF	TGCGCCAGCAGCTCCTCACTGGGGGGGGGATATGGCTACACCTTC
TRBV5-1	16	TRBD2	-	TRBJ2-2	CASSSSGGLNTGELFF	TGCGCCAGCAGCTCCAGCGGGGGCCTCAACACCGGGGAGCTGTTTTTT
TRBV5-1	14	-	-	TRBJ1-1	CASSLRTVSTEAFF	TGCGCCAGCAGCTTGCGAACAGTTTCCACTGAAGCTTTCTTT
TRBV7-2	13	-	-	TRBJ1-2	CASSWRPGDGYTF	TGTGCCAGCAGCTGGAGGCCAGGGGATGGCTACACCTTC
TRBV5-1	16	TRBD1	-	TRBJ2-3	CASSDRVRADSDTQYF	TGCGCCAGCAGCGACAGGGTTCGCGCCGACTCCGATACGCAGTATTTT
TRBV27	18	-	-	TRBJ1-5	CASSLKGTGIPNNQPQHF	TGTGCCAGCAGTTTAAAGGGAACAGGGATTCCTAATAATCAGCCCCAGCATTTT
TRBV19	15	TRBD1	-	TRBJ1-2	CASSNPGQGGYGYTF	TGTGCCAGTAGTAACCCGGGACAGGGAGGATACGGCTACACCTTC
TRBV6-5	13	TRBD1	-	TRBJ1-1	CASTLGGLSEAFF	TGTGCCAGCACCTTAGGGGGCCTATCTGAAGCTTTCTTT
TRBV6-6	15	TRBD1	-	TRBJ1-2	CASSYGDRGSYGYTF	TGTGCCAGCAGTTACGGGGACAGGGGATCATATGGCTACACCTTC
TRBV5-8	15	TRBD1	-	TRBJ1-5	CASSRGQVRQQPQHF	TGTGCCAGCAGCAGAGGACAGGTCAGGCAGCAGCCCCAGCATTTT
TRBV7-3	14	TRBD2	-	TRBJ2-5	CASSPSSGQETQYF	TGTGCCAGCAGCCCATCTAGCGGCCAAGAGACCCAGTACTTC
TRBV6-5	14	-	-	TRBJ1-2	CASSYSGSLYGYTF	TGTGCCAGCAGTTACTCGGGTAGCCTCTATGGCTACACCTTC
TRBV7-3	14	-	once	TRBJ1-6	CASSRGGTNSPLHF	TGTGCCAGCAGCCGGGGAGGCACTAATTCACCCCTCCACTTT
TRBV28	15	-	-	TRBJ2-7	CASTPGDSRLYEQYF	TGTGCCAGCACCCCCGGAGACTCCAGACTCTACGAGCAGTACTTC
TRBV5-6	17	TRBD1	-	TRBJ1-2	CASSWNRGSSIGVGYTF	TGTGCCAGCAGCTGGAACAGGGGTTCATCGATCGGTGTAGGCTACACCTTC
TRBV19	15	TRBD1	once	TRBJ2-1	CASKNDRGGYNEQFF	TGTGCCAGTAAGAATGACAGGGGAGGCTACAATGAGCAGTTCTTC
TRBV18	18	TRBD1	-	TRBJ2-6	CASSRQGAGVSGANVLTF	TGTGCCAGCTCCCGACAGGGGGCGGGAGTCTCTGGGGCCAACGTCCTGACTTTC
TRBV7-2	15	TRBD1	-	TRBJ2-3	CASRRRTGRTDTQYF	TGTGCCAGCAGACGGAGGACAGGCCGCACAGATACGCAGTATTTT
TRBV4-2	17	-	-	TRBJ2-3	CASSQETVLGARDTQYF	TGTGCCAGCAGCCAAGAGACGGTTTTGGGGGCCCGAGATACGCAGTATTTT
TRBV6-5	15	-	-	TRBJ1-5	CASSKTGTGNQPQHF	TGTGCCAGCAGTAAGACAGGTACGGGCAATCAGCCCCAGCATTTT
TRBV5-4	15	TRBD1	-	TRBJ2-7	CASSSQGTGLGEQYF	TGTGCCAGCAGCTCGCAGGGGACAGGGCTCGGCGAGCAGTACTTC
TRBV12-5	14	-	-	TRBJ1-1	CASGPSRGNTEAFF	TGTGCTAGTGGTCCTTCACGAGGGAACACTGAAGCTTTCTTT
TRBV2	13	-	-	TRBJ1-1	CASRGQGGYEAFF	TGTGCCAGCAGGGGGCAGGGTGGGTATGAAGCTTTCTTT
TRBV15	18	-	-	TRBJ1-3	CATSRDLGSSKRGNTIYF	TGTGCCACCAGCAGAGATCTAGGATCATCCAAGAGGGGAAACACCATATATTTT
TRBV9	15	-	-	TRBJ1-1	CASSTRPDMNTEAFF	TGTGCCAGCAGCACCCGTCCGGACATGAACACTGAAGCTTTCTTT